The present T cell receptor (beta chain) was sequenced within a study of glioma-infiltrating T cells after dendritic cell vaccination (dated by TCRdb to the mid-2010s). As for the study more broadly: Of the approximately 15 glioblastoma patients in the cohort, all drawn from Phase I and II dendritic cell vaccination trials, 9 were newly diagnosed and 6 had recurrent disease. To make the vaccine, monocyte-derived dendritic cells were cultured for six to eight days with IL-4 and GM-CSF and then pulsed overnight with autologous tumor lysate. Survival after dendritic cell vaccination was correlated with TCR sequencing metrics such as TIL content and the overlap between tumor and blood repertoires. Autologous tumor lysate-pulsed dendritic cell vaccination was administered to the patients between about 2003 and 2012. In glioblastoma patients vaccinated with dendritic cells, deep sequencing of TCR beta CDR3 regions served to measure tumor-infiltrating lymphocyte content and to compare repertoires between tumor and blood. Each patient was given three intradermal dendritic cell vaccine injections, spaced two weeks apart, in the arm below the axilla.

The V end gives up 6 bases and the J end 10 bases, leaving 7 bases in the junction not matched to a gene. Inclusive of the bounding cysteine and phenylalanine, the CDR3 is 15 residues long. Of the read, only the CDR3 DNA is kept; its 45 bases are in frame from base 1. CDR1 and CDR2 are drawn from the germline V gene: SGHAT, FQNNGV. This clone came up a few times. The clone's antigen remains unknown. Base qualities are not at hand, and no much larger clone is one base apart. Results and caveats for the whole study, not just this receptor: The cohort was small and heterogeneous, only a few patients had full blood and tumor sets, and even fewer had initial-recurrent tumor pairs. After dendritic cell vaccination, a higher estimated pretreatment TIL content predicted longer time to progression and overall survival. No direct relationship between TCR clonality and survival was found, suggesting a diverse polyclonal response may matter. The TCR overlap response model with three groups was called speculative and said to need prospective validation.

TCRB CDR3 regions were amplified from about 2 ug genomic DNA, or all available DNA if less, using the immunoSEQ assay. The multiplex PCR relied on 60 forward primers for TCR V beta segments and 13 reverse primers for J beta segments. Synthetic control templates were spiked into each sample at limiting dilution to estimate reads per starting template. The Illumina HiSeq System generated sequencing reads of 87 bp. The study's own analysis went as follows. PCR and sequencing errors were removed by a nearest neighbor algorithm that merged closely related sequences. TCR overlap was defined as the percentage of unique tumor TCR beta sequences that were also present in the same patient's peripheral blood. TCRdb's version of the immuneACCESS table is confined to in-frame rearrangements and falls short of the full clone set. An unresolved V gene accounts for under half of the shortfall where checked; the remainder is of unknown origin. The DNA gave D and trimming, while V, J and clone size come from that table. The sample has tens of thousands of clones on record, almost 85% of them singletons. 2.1% of the sample is in the top ten clones.

To be selected, patients needed enough residual fresh-frozen tumor tissue and more than two years of available survival data. Molecular status otherwise varied across the glioblastoma patients, but none of them carried an isocitrate dehydrogenase mutation. PBMC were collected before vaccination, two weeks after the third vaccination, and at tumor progression if tumor progression occurred. The Qiagen DNeasy Blood extraction Kit was used for extraction of genomic DNA. This clonotype was sampled from a human donor with glioblastoma. Sequencing used blood, obtained before dendritic cell vaccination. The receptor chain draws on TRBV11-2 and TRBJ2-1, with TRBD2 matching 15 junction bases. The DNA sequence reads TGTGCCAGCAGGGCGGGACTAGCGGGGGGCGGGGAGCAGTTCTTC. Its protein is CASRAGLAGGGEQFF.